The present entry profiles one T cell receptor (beta chain) with its context. What it recognizes is unknown. Together with thyroid ultrasound, orbital computed tomography, serum thyroxine and TRAb, clinical symptoms were used for diagnoses. The data originate from a study of T cells in Graves' hyperthyroidism and ophthalmopathy. General observations from the study: Most clonotypes expanded in thyroid above 0.001 were likewise present in blood. The model identified upcoming ophthalmopathy a median roughly 6.5 months ahead of onset.

Amplification yielded TCR beta CDR3 regions, with RNA transcripts as the source. First-round RT-PCR with HTBI primers amplified the TCR CDR3 region. TCRdb re-derived calls from the multiplex PCR reads in MiXCR, one entry per CDR3 protein. The table records a few hundred thousand distinct CDR3 sequences, about 13% of them present only once. Germline V lookup: CDR1 LGHNA, CDR2 YSLEER. CDR3 length: 18 residues. Trimming stripped 0 bases from V and 0 bases from J, with 12 bases between. The receptor was derived from a woman aged 18-29 years with Graves' hyperthyroidism. Material for sequencing was blood. The gene calls are TRBV4-3 and TRBJ2-6; maybe TRBD1 (6 bases). CDR3 coding DNA: TGCGCCAGCAGCCAAGAAGGGGGACCCAGCTCTGGGGCCAACGTCCTGACTTTC. It translates to CASSQEGGPSSGANVLTF.